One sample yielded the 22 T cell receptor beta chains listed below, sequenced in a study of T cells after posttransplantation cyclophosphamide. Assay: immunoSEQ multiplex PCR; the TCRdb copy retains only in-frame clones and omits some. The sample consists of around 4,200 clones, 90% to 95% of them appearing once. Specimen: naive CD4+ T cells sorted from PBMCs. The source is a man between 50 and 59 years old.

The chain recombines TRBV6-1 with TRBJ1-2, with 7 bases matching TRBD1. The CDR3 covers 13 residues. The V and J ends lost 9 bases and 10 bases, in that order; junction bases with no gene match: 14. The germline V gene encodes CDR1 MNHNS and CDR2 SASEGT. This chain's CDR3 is CASPDRVGRVYTF. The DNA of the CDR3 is TGTGCCAGTCCCGACAGGGTGGGGCGCGTCTACACCTTC.

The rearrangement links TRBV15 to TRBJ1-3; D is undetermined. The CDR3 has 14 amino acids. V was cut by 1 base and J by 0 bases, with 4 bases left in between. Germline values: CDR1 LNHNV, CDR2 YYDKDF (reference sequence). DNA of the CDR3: TGTGCCACCAGCAGAGGTAGCTCTGGAAACACCATATATTTT. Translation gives CATSRGSSGNTIYF.

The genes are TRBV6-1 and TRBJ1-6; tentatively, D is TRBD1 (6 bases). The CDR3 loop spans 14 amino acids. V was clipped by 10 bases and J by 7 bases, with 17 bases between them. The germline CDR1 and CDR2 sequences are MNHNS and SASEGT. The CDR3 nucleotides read TGTGCCATTTCCGAACAGGGAGTAAATTCACCCCTCCACTTT. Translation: CAISEQGVNSPLHF.

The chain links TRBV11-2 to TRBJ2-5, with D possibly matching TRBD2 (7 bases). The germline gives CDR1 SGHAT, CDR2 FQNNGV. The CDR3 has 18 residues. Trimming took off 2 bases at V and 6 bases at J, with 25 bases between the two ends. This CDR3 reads CASSLPRRGEGGPQTQYF. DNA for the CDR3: TGTGCCAGCAGCTTACCCCGACGCGGGGAGGGGGGGCCACAGACCCAGTACTTC.

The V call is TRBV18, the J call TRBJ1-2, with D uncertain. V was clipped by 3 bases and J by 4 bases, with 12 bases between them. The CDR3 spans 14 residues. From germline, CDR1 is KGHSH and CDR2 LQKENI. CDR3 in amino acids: CASSPPGLGYGYTF. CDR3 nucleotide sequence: TGTGCCAGCTCACCCCCAGGTCTCGGCTATGGCTACACCTTC.

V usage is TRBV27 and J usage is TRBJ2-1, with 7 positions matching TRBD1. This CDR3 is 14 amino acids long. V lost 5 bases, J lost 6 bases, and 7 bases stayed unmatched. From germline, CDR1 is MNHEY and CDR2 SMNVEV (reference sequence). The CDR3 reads CASSPRGFGNEQFF. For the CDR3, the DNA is TGTGCCAGCAGTCCCAGGGGGTTCGGCAATGAGCAGTTCTTC.

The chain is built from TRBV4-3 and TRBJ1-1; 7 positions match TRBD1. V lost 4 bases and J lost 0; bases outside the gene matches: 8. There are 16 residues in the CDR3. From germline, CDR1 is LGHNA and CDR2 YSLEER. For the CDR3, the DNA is TGCGCCAGCAGCCCCACAGGGGCCCGAATGAACACTGAAGCTTTCTTT. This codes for CASSPTGARMNTEAFF.

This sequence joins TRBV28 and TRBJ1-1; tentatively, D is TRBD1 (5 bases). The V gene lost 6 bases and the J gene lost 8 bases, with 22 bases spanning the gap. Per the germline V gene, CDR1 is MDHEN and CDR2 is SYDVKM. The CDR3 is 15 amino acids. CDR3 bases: TGTGCCAGCAGCCCGTTTCCTGGGGGGACCGAAGAAGCTTTCTTT. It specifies CASSPFPGGTEEAFF.

As DNA, the CDR3 is TGTGCCAGCTCAGCGCAGGGTCAGAACACTGAAGCTTTCTTT. This codes for CASSAQGQNTEAFF. This chain links TRBV18 with TRBJ1-1, with D possibly matching TRBD1 (5 bases). The CDR3 length is 14 residues. The germline V gene has CDR1 KGHSH and CDR2 LQKENI. Trimming removed 5 bases at V and 1 base at J, with 11 bases between.

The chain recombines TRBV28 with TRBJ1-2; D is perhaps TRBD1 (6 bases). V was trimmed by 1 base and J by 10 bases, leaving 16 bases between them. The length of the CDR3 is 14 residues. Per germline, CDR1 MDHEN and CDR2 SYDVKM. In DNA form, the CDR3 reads TGTGCCAGCAGTTTATCTCAGGGGCCTTTTATCTACACCTTC. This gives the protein CASSLSQGPFIYTF.

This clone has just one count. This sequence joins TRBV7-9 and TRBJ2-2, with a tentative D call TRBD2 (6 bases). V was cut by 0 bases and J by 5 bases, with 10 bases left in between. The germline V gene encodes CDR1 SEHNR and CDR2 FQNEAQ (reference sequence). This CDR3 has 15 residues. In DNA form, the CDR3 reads TGTGCCAGCAGCTTAGCTGGAGGGTGGACCGGGGAGCTGTTTTTT. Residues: CASSLAGGWTGELFF.

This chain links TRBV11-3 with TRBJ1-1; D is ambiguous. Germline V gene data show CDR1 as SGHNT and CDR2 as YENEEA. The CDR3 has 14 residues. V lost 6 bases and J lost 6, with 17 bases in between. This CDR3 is CASSPRWFSAEAFF. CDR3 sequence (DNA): TGTGCCAGCAGTCCCCGGTGGTTTAGCGCTGAAGCTTTCTTT.

CDR3 coding DNA: TGTGCCAGTAGTACCCCTGGGACAGGGGGCCAGGATCAGCCCCAGCATTTT. Its translation is CASSTPGTGGQDQPQHF. This sequence joins TRBV19 and TRBJ1-5; 12 bases map to TRBD1. Trimming cost V 4 bases and J 5 bases; bases outside gene matches: 9. Germline CDR1 and CDR2: LNHDA and SQIVND (reference sequence). This CDR3 has 17 amino acids. Drawing the rest from reference TRBV19 and TRBJ1-5, the complete variable domain is DGGITQSPKYLFRKEGQNVTLSCEQNLNHDAMYWYRQDPGQGLRLIYYSQIVNDFQKGDIAEGYSVSREKKESFPLTVTSAQKNPTAFYLCASSTPGTGGQDQPQHFGDGTRLSIL.

CDR3 sequence (DNA): TGTGCCACCAGCAGAGATCGGGAGGGGCGCTACGAGCAGTACTTC. The encoded protein is CATSRDREGRYEQYF. V usage is TRBV15 and J usage is TRBJ2-7; 8 nucleotides match TRBD2. CDR1 LNHNV and CDR2 YYDKDF come from the germline V gene (reference sequence). V was clipped by 0 bases and J by 3 bases; unmatched bases: 4. CDR3 length equals 15 residues. Variable domain in full (rest from reference TRBV15 and TRBJ2-7): DAMVIQNPRYQVTQFGKPVTLSCSQTLNHNVMYWYQQKSSQAPKLLFHYYDKDFNNEADTPDNFQSRRPNTSFCFLDIRSPGLGDTAMYLCATSRDREGRYEQYFGPGTRLTVT.

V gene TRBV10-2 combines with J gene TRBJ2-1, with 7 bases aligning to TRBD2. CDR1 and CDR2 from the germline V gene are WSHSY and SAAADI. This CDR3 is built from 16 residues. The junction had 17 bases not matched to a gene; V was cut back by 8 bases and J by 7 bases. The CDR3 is CASCPPGSGMRNEQFF. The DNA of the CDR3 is TGCGCCAGCTGCCCTCCGGGAAGCGGGATGAGAAATGAGCAGTTCTTC.

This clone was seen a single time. CDR3 sequence reads: CASSTRLRTAFYTEAFF. DNA of the CDR3: TGTGCCAGCAGTACTAGACTCAGGACAGCCTTTTACACTGAAGCTTTCTTT. The chain uses TRBV27 and TRBJ1-1; TRBD1 might be the D (6 bases). The germline CDR1 and CDR2 sequences are MNHEY and SMNVEV (reference sequence). Trimming removed 5 bases from V and 3 bases from J, with 22 bases in between. The CDR3 sequence is 17 residues long.

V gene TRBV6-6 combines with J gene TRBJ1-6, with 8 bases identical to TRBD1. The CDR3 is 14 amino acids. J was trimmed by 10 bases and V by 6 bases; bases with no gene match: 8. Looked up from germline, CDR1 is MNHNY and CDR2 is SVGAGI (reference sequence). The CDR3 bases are TGTGCCAGCAGCCGGACAGGGTTGGAGTCACCCCTCCACTTT. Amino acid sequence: CASSRTGLESPLHF.

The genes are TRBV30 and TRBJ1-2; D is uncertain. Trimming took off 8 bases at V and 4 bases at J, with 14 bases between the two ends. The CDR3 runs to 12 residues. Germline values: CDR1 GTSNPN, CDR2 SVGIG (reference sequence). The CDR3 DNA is TGTGCCCAAACCCGCGGAGTCTATGGCTACACCTTC. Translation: CAQTRGVYGYTF.

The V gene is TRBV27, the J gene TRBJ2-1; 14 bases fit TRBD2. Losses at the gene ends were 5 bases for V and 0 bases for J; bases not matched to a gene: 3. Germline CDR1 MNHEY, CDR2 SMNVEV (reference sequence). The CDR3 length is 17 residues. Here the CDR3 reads CASSPGTSGSSYNEQFF. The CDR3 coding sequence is TGTGCCAGCAGTCCTGGGACTAGCGGGAGCTCCTACAATGAGCAGTTCTTC.

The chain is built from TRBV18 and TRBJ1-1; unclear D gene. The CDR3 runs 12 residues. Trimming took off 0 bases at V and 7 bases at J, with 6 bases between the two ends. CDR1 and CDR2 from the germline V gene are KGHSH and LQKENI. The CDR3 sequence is CASSPPTGEAFF. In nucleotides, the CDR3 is TGTGCCAGCTCACCACCCACGGGTGAAGCTTTCTTT.

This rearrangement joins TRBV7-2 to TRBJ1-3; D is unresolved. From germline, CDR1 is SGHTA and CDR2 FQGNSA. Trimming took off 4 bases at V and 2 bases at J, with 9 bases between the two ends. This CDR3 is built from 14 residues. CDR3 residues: CASSSDTAGNTIYF. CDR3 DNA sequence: TGTGCCAGCAGCTCCGACACAGCTGGAAACACCATATATTTT. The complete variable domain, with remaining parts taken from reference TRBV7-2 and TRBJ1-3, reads GAGVSQSPSNKVTEKGKDVELRCDPISGHTALYWYRQSLGQGLEFLIYFQGNSAPDKSGLPSDRFSAERTGGSVSTLTIQRTQQEDSAVYLCASSSDTAGNTIYFGEGSWLTVV.

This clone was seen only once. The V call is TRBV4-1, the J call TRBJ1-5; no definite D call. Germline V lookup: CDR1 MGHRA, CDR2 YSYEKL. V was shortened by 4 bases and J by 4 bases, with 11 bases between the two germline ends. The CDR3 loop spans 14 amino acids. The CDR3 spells CASSPQIPNQPQHF. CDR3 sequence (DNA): TGCGCCAGCAGCCCGCAGATCCCTAATCAGCCCCAGCATTTT.